These 25 T cell receptor beta chains were sequenced from one sample in a study of cytomegalovirus exposure and HLA in healthy donors. PCR primers comprised 60 Vbeta and 13 Jbeta primers. The data were produced by immunoSEQ multiplex PCR, yet TCRdb's version contains in-frame clones alone and is incomplete. The table has about 120,000 clones, over 65% seen once; the top ten hold under 9.5%. Specimen: PBMCs. The origin of the receptors is a woman aged 40 to 50 in good health and CMV-seropositive.

This clone occurred once. The chain joins TRBV30 to TRBJ1-1; D gene ambiguous. The CDR3 runs to 12 residues. V lost 1 base and J lost 1, with 4 bases in between. In germline, CDR1 is GTSNPN, CDR2 SVGIG (reference sequence). DNA for the CDR3: TGTGCCTGGAGTGACGGGAACACTGAAGCTTTCTTT. Its protein product is CAWSDGNTEAFF.

This clone was counted only a few times. At the DNA level, this CDR3 is encoded by other sequences in the same sample as well. The chain links TRBV30 to TRBJ1-2, with D hard to call. CDR1 GTSNPN and CDR2 SVGIG come from the germline V gene (reference sequence). With 1 base removed from V and 1 base from J, the gap between germline ends came to 10 bases. The CDR3 loop spans 14 amino acids. In DNA form, the CDR3 reads TGTGCCTGGAGTGGAAGCCGGGTTAACTATGGCTACACCTTC. This gives the protein CAWSGSRVNYGYTF.

V is TRBV7-6 and J is TRBJ2-2; D is undetermined. The ends were cut back, 1 base at V and 5 bases at J, with 5 bases in the middle. This CDR3 contains 13 residues. Per germline, CDR1 SGHVS and CDR2 FNYEAQ. The CDR3 nucleotides read TGTGCCAGCAGCTTAGACAGAACCGGGGAGCTGTTTTTT. This gives the protein CASSLDRTGELFF.

The chain has TRBV18 and TRBJ1-2; D unclear. The V end lost 3 bases, the J end lost 6 bases, and 14 bases lay between the germline ends. The CDR3 runs to 14 residues. Looked up from germline, CDR1 is KGHSH and CDR2 is LQKENI. This CDR3 reads CASSPYGPNDGYTF. Here the CDR3 DNA reads TGTGCCAGCTCACCCTATGGGCCCAATGATGGCTACACCTTC.

The chain has TRBV7-8 and TRBJ1-3; D may be TRBD1 (5 bases). V lost 1 base to trimming and J lost 4 bases, with 8 bases between them. Germline V gene sequence: CDR1 SGHVS, CDR2 FQNEAQ. This CDR3 contains 14 residues. The CDR3 nucleotides are TGTGCCAGCAGCTTAGGGGGGGGAGGAAACACCATATATTTT. This gives the protein CASSLGGGGNTIYF.

This clone is medium-sized (0.01 to 0.1%) within its sample. The chain employs TRBV4-1 and TRBJ2-7, with D perhaps matching TRBD1 (6 bases). The CDR3 extends over 15 amino acids. Germline CDR1 is MGHRA and CDR2 is YSYEKL. Trimming left V 0 bases short and J 6 bases short, with 15 bases between. CDR3 loop: CASSQEGQGLVEQYF. CDR3 coding DNA: TGCGCCAGCAGCCAAGAAGGGCAGGGGTTAGTCGAGCAGTACTTC.

The chain's CDR3 is CASSATLAGGRGDTQYF. CDR3 DNA: TGTGCCAGCAGCGCGACCCTAGCGGGAGGGCGGGGAGATACGCAGTATTTT. The chain employs TRBV9 and TRBJ2-3, with TRBD2 identical over 12 bases. Germline values: CDR1 SGDLS, CDR2 YYNGEE. This CDR3 has 17 residues. Unmatched junction bases numbered 10, after V lost 3 bases and J lost 5 bases. Variable domain in full (rest from reference TRBV9 and TRBJ2-3): DSGVTQTPKHLITATGQRVTLRCSPRSGDLSVYWYQQSLDQGLQFLIQYYNGEERAKGNILERFSAQQFPDLHSELNLSSLELGDSALYFCASSATLAGGRGDTQYFGPGTRLTVL.

This clone was seen a handful of times. This rearrangement joins TRBV7-6 to TRBJ2-2; D is ambiguous. Trimming took off 1 base at V and 2 bases at J, with 5 bases between the two ends. Germline assignment: CDR1 SGHVS and CDR2 FNYEAQ. The CDR3 totals 14 residues. As DNA, the CDR3 is TGTGCCAGCAGCTTAGGCAGTAACACCGGGGAGCTGTTTTTT. Translating it yields CASSLGSNTGELFF. The full variable domain, its missing parts supplied by reference TRBV7-6 and TRBJ2-2, is GAGVSQSPRYKVTKRGQDVALRCDPISGHVSLYWYRQALGQGPEFLTYFNYEAQQDKSGLPNDRFSAERPEGSISTLTIQRTEQRDSAMYRCASSLGSNTGELFFGEGSRLTVL.

The chain is built from TRBV7-9 and TRBJ1-2, with D possibly being TRBD1 (5 bases). The CDR3 spans 13 residues. Per the germline V gene, CDR1 is SEHNR and CDR2 is FQNEAQ (reference sequence). Trimming removed 6 bases from V and 8 bases from J, with 16 bases in between. This chain's CDR3 is CASRTGGGGGYTF. The CDR3 nucleotides are TGTGCCAGCAGAACTGGGGGGGGTGGCGGCTACACCTTC.

This clone appeared a single time. V gene TRBV5-1 combines with J gene TRBJ2-1, with 13 bases lining up with TRBD2. Germline CDR1 is SGHRS and CDR2 is YFSETQ. Trimming removed 3 bases from V and 8 bases from J; junction bases left unmatched: 5. The CDR3 covers 15 residues. For the CDR3, the DNA is TGCGCCAGCAGCTCCCGGACTAGCGGGAGCGATGAGCAGTTCTTC. This gives the protein CASSSRTSGSDEQFF.

J is TRBJ2-1 and V is TRBV9; TRBD2 matches at 10 bases. CDR1 is SGDLS, CDR2 YYNGEE, per germline. CDR3 length: 15 residues. The V gene end was trimmed by 3 bases and the J gene end by 6 bases; junction bases not matched to a gene: 6. This CDR3 is CASSGTGTSANEQFF. The CDR3 region has the DNA TGTGCCAGCAGCGGGACCGGGACTAGCGCCAATGAGCAGTTCTTC.

The chain carries TRBV18 and TRBJ1-1; no reliable D call. Germline assignment: CDR1 KGHSH and CDR2 LQKENI. This CDR3 is 15 amino acids long. V was cut by 3 bases and J by 1 base, with 12 bases left in between. CDR3 sequence (DNA): TGTGCCAGCTCACCCCCGCGTCTAGGGAACACTGAAGCTTTCTTT. It specifies CASSPPRLGNTEAFF.

The CDR3 region has the DNA TGTGCCAGCAGCCAGGGGGCAGGGTCTGGGGCCAACGTCCTGACTTTC. This gives the protein CASSQGAGSGANVLTF. V gene TRBV7-2 combines with J gene TRBJ2-6; 8 bases fit TRBD1. From germline, CDR1 is SGHTA and CDR2 FQGNSA. The CDR3 sequence is 16 residues long. V shed 5 bases, J shed 1 base, and the junction held 4 bases outside the gene matches.

The J gene is TRBJ2-3, the V gene TRBV5-1, with 10 bases lining up with TRBD1. CDR3 length: 17 amino acids. Trimming took 0 bases from V and 5 from J; bases not matched to a gene: 9. Germline CDR1 is SGHRS and CDR2 is YFSETQ. The CDR3 region has the DNA TGCGCCAGCAGCTTGGGGGGGACAGGGGTTCCCGGAGATACGCAGTATTTT. Protein sequence: CASSLGGTGVPGDTQYF.

By share, this clone ranks as medium-sized. The rearrangement uses TRBV27 and TRBJ1-2, with 9 bases that match TRBD1. CDR1 is MNHEY, CDR2 SMNVEV, per germline (reference sequence). V shed 0 bases, J shed 4 bases, and the junction held 3 bases outside the gene matches. The CDR3 extends over 15 amino acids. CDR3 DNA sequence: TGTGCCAGCAGTTTATCGTGGGACAGGGCCTATGGCTACACCTTC. Encoded protein: CASSLSWDRAYGYTF.

The rearrangement joins TRBV28 to TRBJ2-1; D possibly corresponds to TRBD1 (5 bases). Germline CDR1 is MDHEN and CDR2 is SYDVKM. This CDR3 contains 16 residues. The V end lost 6 bases, the J end lost 4 bases, and 19 bases lay between the germline ends. The CDR3 loop reads CASSKPPGWGYNEQFF. CDR3 in DNA: TGTGCCAGCAGCAAACCCCCAGGGTGGGGATACAATGAGCAGTTCTTC. Drawing the rest from reference TRBV28 and TRBJ2-1, the complete variable domain is DVKVTQSSRYLVKRTGEKVFLECVQDMDHENMFWYRQDPGLGLRLIYFSYDVKMKEKGDIPEGYSVSREKKERFSLILESASTNQTSMYLCASSKPPGWGYNEQFFGPGTRLTVL.

The chain links TRBV4-2 to TRBJ1-2, with D unclear. Trimming took 0 bases from V and 3 from J, leaving 11 bases between them. CDR3 size: 15 residues. The germline V gene encodes CDR1 LGHNA and CDR2 YNFKEQ. The CDR3 DNA sequence: TGTGCCAGCAGCCAAGATGGAGCGGACGACTATGGCTACACCTTC. Translated: CASSQDGADDYGYTF.

The gene calls are TRBV6-5 and TRBJ1-1; TRBD1 matches at 8 bases. Germline V lookup: CDR1 MNHEY, CDR2 SVGAGI. This CDR3 spans 15 amino acids. Trimming cost V 6 bases and J 3 bases; bases outside gene matches: 9. The CDR3 protein is CASSRGPGGDTEAFF. In DNA form, the CDR3 reads TGTGCCAGCAGCAGGGGGCCAGGGGGGGACACTGAAGCTTTCTTT.

The rearrangement links TRBV5-1 to TRBJ1-1, with a tentative D call TRBD1 (5 bases). The CDR3 contains 13 residues. Germline V gene data show CDR1 as SGHRS and CDR2 as YFSETQ. V lost 6 bases to trimming and J lost 4 bases, with 13 bases between them. The CDR3 DNA reads as TGCGCCAGCAACTTCGGGCAGGGCACTGAAGCTTTCTTT. This sequence encodes CASNFGQGTEAFF.

In DNA form, the CDR3 reads TGTGCCAGCAGTTACGGGTCTCGCGGGTTCCCCTACGAGCAGTACTTC. It codes for CASSYGSRGFPYEQYF. This sequence joins TRBV6-5 and TRBJ2-7; D perhaps matches TRBD2 (5 bases). The length of the CDR3 is 16 residues. Germline loops: CDR1 MNHEY, CDR2 SVGAGI. Trimming took off 2 bases at V and 2 bases at J, with 16 bases between the two ends.

The table lists this clone with a count of one. This specimen includes other DNA sequences encoding the same CDR3. CDR3 sequence (DNA): TGCAGCGCCCAGGTTAACTACGAGCAGTACTTC. This codes for CSAQVNYEQYF. The rearrangement uses TRBV20-1 and TRBJ2-7, with D uncertain. The CDR3 extends over 11 amino acids. CDR1 is DFQATT, CDR2 SNEGSKA, per germline (reference sequence).

The V gene is TRBV2, the J gene TRBJ2-3; the match to TRBD2 covers 9 bases. Unmatched junction bases numbered 7, after V lost 0 bases and J lost 6 bases. The germline V gene has CDR1 SNHLY and CDR2 FYNNEI. The CDR3 runs 16 residues. Written as DNA, the CDR3 is TGTGCCAGCAGTGAAGCGCTTACTAGCGGGTGGGATACGCAGTATTTT. This encodes CASSEALTSGWDTQYF.

The V and J genes are TRBV9 and TRBJ1-1; 8 nucleotides align to TRBD1. Unmatched junction bases numbered 4, after V lost 3 bases and J lost 3 bases. From germline, CDR1 is SGDLS and CDR2 YYNGEE. The CDR3 spans 14 residues. As DNA, the CDR3 is TGTGCCAGCAGCGCCGGACAGGGTTACACTGAAGCTTTCTTT. This encodes CASSAGQGYTEAFF.

The rearrangement uses TRBV18 and TRBJ2-3; 8 nucleotides line up with TRBD2. J gave up 5 bases and V 8 bases, and 3 bases lay outside the gene matches. Germline V gene lookup returns CDR1 KGHSH and CDR2 LQKENI. The CDR3 is 12 residues long. CDR3: CASGLAEDTQYF. CDR3 in DNA: TGTGCCAGCGGACTAGCTGAAGATACGCAGTATTTT.

This clone turned up a few times. The rearrangement uses TRBV14 and TRBJ2-7, with 10 nucleotides matching TRBD1. Germline values: CDR1 SGHDN, CDR2 FVKESK. The CDR3 loop spans 15 amino acids. V trimming: 4 bases; J trimming: 4 bases; junction bases outside the gene matches: 7. The DNA for the CDR3 is TGTGCCAGCAGCCGGTCGGGACAGGGGTCGTACGAGCAGTACTTC. Translating it yields CASSRSGQGSYEQYF.